This T cell receptor beta chain was identified during a study of T-cell reconstitution after alpha-beta-depleted transplantation in children. This CDR3 has 11 residues. Germline assignment: CDR1 MNHEY and CDR2 SVGEGT. The V end was cut by 6 bases, the J end by 7 bases, with 4 bases between. The library targeted TCRbeta and was prepared with unique molecular identifiers. TCRdb processed the PCR reads anew with MiXCR; each CDR3 protein has one entry. The sample includes around 960,000 distinct CDR3 sequences, under 30% of them seen just once. The specimen comprised PBMCs, mostly from graft donor cells, sampled 360 days after TCRalphabeta/CD19-depleted stem cell transplant. V and J are TRBV6-2 or TRBV6-3 and TRBJ1-6; D gene unclear. The clonotype originates from a boy in the first two years of life who had a stem cell transplant for SCID, so the T cells may come from the graft donor. CDR3 region: CASSQNSPLHF. The CDR3 coding sequence is TGTGCCAGCAGCCAGAATTCACCCCTCCACTTT.